This T cell receptor beta chain was observed in a study of blood T cell repertoires in COVID-19. V gave up 4 bases and J gave up 1 base, with 8 bases separating them. This CDR3 is built from 13 residues. The germline CDR1 and CDR2 sequences are SGHRS and YFSETQ. Using immunoSEQ multiplex PCR, the repertoire was profiled, and TCRdb retains in-frame clones only, with some absent. The table has under 450,000 clones, just over 90% seen once. Participants came from fewer than 25 US areas, aged about 18 to 90 years. Within 2 weeks before study entry, exposed participants met a COVID-19 case. Sequencing was done on a sample of PBMCs or T cells enriched from blood (not recorded which). This chain uses TRBV5-1 with TRBJ1-1; D remains ambiguous. This receptor was identified in a woman between 40 and 50 years old who had been exposed to COVID-19. The CDR3 sequence is CASSANGNTEAFF. The CDR3 DNA follows: TGCGCCAGCAGCGCGAATGGGAACACTGAAGCTTTCTTT.